This TCR beta chain stems from a study of cytomegalovirus exposure and HLA in healthy donors. Findings and limits, study-wide: An analysis was carried out later, and it reportedly showed fewer N-insertions in an Asian-associated ancestry cluster than the approximately 670-donor mean. Reports indicated that the classifier achieved high specificity and sensitivity in diagnosing cytomegalovirus status.

Although they were nominally healthy when sampled, donors likely had unrecorded immune exposures. Points on this clone: What it binds is unknown.

This CDR3 is 13 amino acids long. Germline assignment: CDR1 MNHNY and CDR2 SVGAGI (reference sequence). V was cut by 6 bases and J by 3 bases, with 11 bases left in between. The PCR had 60 Vbeta and 13 Jbeta primers. TCRdb's copy holds only in-frame clones and misses some; the assay was immunoSEQ multiplex PCR. The sample has hundreds of thousands of clones; 75% to 85% are singletons. The origin of this receptor is a girl aged 10-17 years in good health and CMV-seronegative. V usage is TRBV6-6 and J usage is TRBJ1-1; D gene unclear. The sequenced sample was PBMCs. CDR3 residues: CASSTGLDTEAFF. The CDR3 DNA is TGTGCCAGCAGCACTGGACTCGACACTGAAGCTTTCTTT.